Reported below is one TCR beta chain. This CDR3 contains 15 residues. V gave up 4 bases and J gave up 5 bases, with 14 bases separating them. Looked up from germline, CDR1 is LGHDT and CDR2 is YNNKEL (reference sequence). In the original analysis: Amplification with reference gene primers provided the estimates of nucleated cell counts. Method: immunoSEQ multiplex PCR; TCRdb's copy keeps in-frame clones and lacks some. For V, J and clone size, that table is used; D and trimming come from the DNA. Of over 110,000 clones listed, approximately 87% were seen once; the top ten hold roughly 3.9%. The data belong to a study of blood T cell repertoires in COVID-19. About the research overall: The study counted Cohort 3 donors as recovered given two negative PCRs, clearance, or symptom resolution. Acute and convalescent COVID-19 specimens originated in the United States, Italy and Spain.

Cohort assignment relied on participant-reported clinical history. J is TRBJ1-4 and V is TRBV3-1 (or the pseudogene TRBV3-2), with D possibly being TRBD1 (6 bases). Sequenced material: PBMCs or T cells enriched from blood (not recorded which). The source of this sequence is a man aged 50 to 59 in a cohort exposed to, infected with or recovered from COVID-19 (not recorded which). CDR3 bases: TGTGCCAGCAGCCCACAGGGATCTTTAAATGAAAAACTGTTTTTT. Protein: CASSPQGSLNEKLFF.